The sequence of this TCR beta chain was determined in a study of cytotoxic CD8 clonotypes in ibrutinib-treated CLL. Study observations and caveats: Clonotypes that were public were uncommon, and they contracted or stayed stable on treatment.

Some clones are missing from TCRdb's copy, which holds only in-frame ones; the method was immunoSEQ multiplex PCR. The sample has about 85,000 clones; 70% to 80% are singletons. Germline V gene data show CDR1 as SGHDN and CDR2 as FVKESK. Trimming removed 4 bases from V and 0 bases from J, with 12 bases in between. The CDR3 loop spans 15 amino acids. As to this clone: Its antigen is not known.

This chain joins TRBV14 and TRBJ1-1; D may be TRBD1 (6 bases). This material consisted of PBMCs, taken after 12 months of ibrutinib treatment. The sequence was collected from a human donor with chronic lymphocytic leukemia. CDR3 protein: CASSRRAGVNTEAFF. CDR3 nucleotide sequence: TGTGCCAGCAGCCGCAGGGCAGGGGTGAACACTGAAGCTTTCTTT.